This T cell receptor (beta chain) originates from a study of Tregs in tolerant kidney transplant recipients. Thawed PBMCs were FACS-sorted into unstimulated CD4+CD25+CD127- regulatory T cells, CD4+CD25- non-regulatory cells, CD4 and CD8 cells. Trimming removed 2 bases from V and 4 bases from J, with 10 bases in between. The germline CDR1 and CDR2 sequences are SSHAT and FNYEAQ (reference sequence). The CDR3 covers 14 residues. The protocol was immunoSEQ multiplex PCR, while the TCRdb copy is restricted to in-frame clones and leaves out a portion. In the table there are 15,000 to 19,000 clones, more than 80% of which are singletons. Findings and caveats of the study: Validation in larger populations is needed because few patients were studied.

As to this clone: Its antigen is not identified.

The specimen was CD8+ T cells from blood. The rearrangement links TRBV7-7 to TRBJ2-3; D is ambiguous. This receptor was obtained from a human donor in good health. The CDR3 coding sequence is TGTGCCAGCAGCTTATGCTTATTAGCAGATACGCAGTATTTT. Protein product: CASSLCLLADTQYF.